The TCR beta chain described here comes from a study of shared clonotypes between healthy human individuals. Overall study findings and caveats: Between several donors, naive CD4 clonotypes were shared at a level of approximately 5%. Clonotype sharing across donors was expected to vary with sequencing depth.

Regarding this clone: What it binds is not known.

DNA at about 210 ng, approximately 30,000 T cell genomes, went into sorted-subset replicate PCRs. Sequencing was performed with immunoSEQ multiplex PCR; in TCRdb, only in-frame clones are kept and a portion is missing. The table records around 2,000,000 clones, 90% to 95% of them present only once. With 3 bases removed from V and 9 bases from J, the gap between germline ends came to 33 bases. Germline V gives CDR1 SNHLY, CDR2 FYNNEI. The CDR3 spans 20 residues. This chain uses TRBV2 with TRBJ1-3, with D possibly matching TRBD1 (5 bases). This TCR derives from a man between 18 and 29 years old in good health. Material for sequencing was naive CD4+ T cells sorted from blood. Subset reported: CD45RA+ positively selected. The CDR3 region has the DNA TGTGCCAGCAGTGATCCCGAGCAGGGTACCCATTTTTCGGGACGCGGCACCATATATTTT. Its protein product is CASSDPEQGTHFSGRGTIYF.